This TCR beta chain is from a study of Ad26.COV2.S vaccination and SARS-CoV-2 variants. Looking at the study overall: Ad26.COV2.S, an intramuscular injection, was given once or twice 56 days apart.

Treatment reported: about 20 received Ad26.COV2.S at low or high dose, single or two shots; several received placebo; per-sample allocation not given. Day 63 after the first injection of vaccine or placebo was the sampling time. The CDR3 is made up of 15 amino acids. V lost 4 bases and J 3 bases, leaving 12 bases between the germline ends. Germline values: CDR1 MGHRA, CDR2 YSYEKL. Sequencing was performed with immunoSEQ multiplex PCR; in TCRdb, only in-frame clones are kept and a portion is missing. Here the sample spans 350,000 to 400,000 clones, about 88% being singletons. Sequencing was performed on peripheral blood, taken in a trial of Ad26.COV2.S vaccine versus placebo. The gene calls are TRBV4-1 and TRBJ1-4; no firm D call. This receptor was identified in a person between 18 and 60 years old who received the Ad26.COV2.S COVID-19 vaccine or a placebo. CDR3 sequence (DNA): TGCGCCAGCAGCCGAACCGGGATTCCTAATGAAAAACTGTTTTTT. Its protein product is CASSRTGIPNEKLFF.